This T cell receptor (beta chain) was documented in a study of cytomegalovirus exposure and HLA in healthy donors. Findings of the study overall: Another analysis was done later, and it associated approximately 18,000 TCR beta sequences with HLA alleles at 0.05 false discovery rate.

Notes on this clone: The antigen is undetermined.

The PCR had 60 Vbeta and 13 Jbeta primers. Sequencing used immunoSEQ multiplex PCR; TCRdb keeps in-frame clones, though not all of them. This sample has hundreds of thousands of clones; 65% to 85% occur once, and the top ten carry more than 0.6%. The sequencing sample was made of PBMCs. This sequence originates from a boy between 2 and 15 years old in good health and CMV-seronegative.

The CDR3 nucleotides are TGTGCCAGCAGTCCTAGGGGGAACACTGAAGCTTTCTTT. Protein product: CASSPRGNTEAFF. The rearrangement joins TRBV27 to TRBJ1-1, with a possible D match to TRBD1 (5 bases). The CDR3 length is 13 residues. The V end was cut by 5 bases, the J end by 1 base, with 8 bases between. The germline V gene has CDR1 MNHEY and CDR2 SMNVEV (reference sequence).